This T cell receptor (beta chain) is from a study of T cell clonality in common variable immunodeficiency. Study-wide findings and caveats: Common variable immunodeficiency TCR beta sequences reportedly had fewer deletions and N-nucleotide insertions. CVID subjects shared fewer TCRbeta clones than healthy controls did.

Data came from immunoSEQ multiplex PCR; TCRdb stores just in-frame clones and leaves some out. This repertoire holds tens of thousands of clones, and none appear only once. This clone was found many times. Its target is unknown. The missing CDR3 end, 3 residues past where the read stops, is filled in from the germline J gene. Most patients and controls had Caucasian heritage. Each donor provided roughly 5 to 8 ml of heparinized whole blood. The V and J ends lost 5 bases and 0 bases respectively, with 10 bases between them. The CDR3 contains 13 residues. Germline V gene lookup returns CDR1 SQVTM and CDR2 ANQGSEA.

The sample comprised peripheral blood mononuclear cells. This receptor was obtained from a person aged 18 to 70 in good health. The chain is built from TRBV29-1 and TRBJ1-1; maybe TRBD1 (5 bases). CDR3 region: CSVLQALNTEAFF. The sequenced part of the CDR3 DNA is TGCAGCGTTCTACAGGCCCTGAACACTGAA.